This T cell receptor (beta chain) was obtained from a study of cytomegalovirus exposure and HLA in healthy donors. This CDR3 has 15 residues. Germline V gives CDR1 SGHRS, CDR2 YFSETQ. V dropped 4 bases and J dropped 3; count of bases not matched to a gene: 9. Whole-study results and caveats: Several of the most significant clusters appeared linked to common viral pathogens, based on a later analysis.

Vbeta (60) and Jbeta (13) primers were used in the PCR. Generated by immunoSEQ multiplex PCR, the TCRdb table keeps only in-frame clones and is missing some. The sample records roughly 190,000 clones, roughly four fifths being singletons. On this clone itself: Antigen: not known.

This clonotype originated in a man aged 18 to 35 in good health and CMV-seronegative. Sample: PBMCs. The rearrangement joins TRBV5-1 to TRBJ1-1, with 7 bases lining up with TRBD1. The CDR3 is CASSVGTDIDTEAFF. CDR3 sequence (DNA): TGCGCCAGCAGCGTAGGGACAGACATTGACACTGAAGCTTTCTTT.